The 18 T cell receptor beta chains presented below share a single source sample, sequenced in a study of T cells in Graves' hyperthyroidism and ophthalmopathy. Amplification targeted TCR beta CDR3 regions from RNA transcripts. First-round RT-PCR targeting the TCR CDR3 was performed with the HTBI primer set. TCRdb fed the multiplex PCR reads into MiXCR, producing one record per CDR3 protein. The sample shows around 350,000 distinct CDR3 sequences, about a fifth of them seen only once. Input material: blood. These TCRs come from a woman aged 18-30 years with Graves' hyperthyroidism.

This clonotype appeared a few times. The chain has TRBV14 and TRBJ1-3; D is undetermined. CDR3 length: 15 amino acids. V was shortened by 0 bases and J by 2 bases, with 8 bases between the two germline ends. Germline V gene lookup returns CDR1 SGHDN and CDR2 FVKESK. CDR3 DNA: TGTGCCAGCAGCCAAGAGTGGATTCCTGGAAACACCATATATTTT. Amino acids: CASSQEWIPGNTIYF.

This clonotype was picked up many times. CDR3 coding DNA: TGTGCCAGCAGTGAGTCAGGGGGTGGCTACACCTTC. Amino acids: CASSESGGGYTF. This chain links TRBV6-1 with TRBJ1-2, with TRBD1 matching over 7 bases. The J segment lost 7 bases and the V segment lost 3 bases, leaving 2 bases of the junction unmatched. Germline CDR1 is MNHNS and CDR2 is SASEGT. This CDR3 region has 12 residues.

The CDR3 loop is CAWSATGTGTGELFF. The CDR3 nucleotides read TGTGCCTGGAGTGCAACCGGGACGGGCACCGGGGAGCTGTTTTTT. This sequence joins TRBV30 and TRBJ2-2; D is tentatively TRBD1 or TRBD2 (5 bases each). The CDR3 spans 15 residues. The V and J ends lost 1 base and 4 bases respectively, with 13 bases between them. CDR1 is GTSNPN and CDR2 is SVGIG in the germline V gene (reference sequence).

This clonotype was seen many times. The genes are TRBV7-9 and TRBJ2-5; D is uncertain. This CDR3 comprises 12 residues. Deletions cut 8 bases from V and 5 bases from J, with 12 bases between. The germline V gene has CDR1 SEHNR and CDR2 FQNEAQ (reference sequence). CDR3 sequence (DNA): TGTGCCAGCGTTAGCCTGGGGGAGACCCAGTACTTC. As protein: CASVSLGETQYF. Using reference TRBV7-9 and TRBJ2-5 for the parts outside the CDR3, the full variable domain is DTGVSQNPRHKITKRGQNVTFRCDPISEHNRLYWYRQTLGQGPEFLTYFQNEAQLEKSRLLSDRFSAERPKGSFSTLEIQRTEQGDSAMYLCASVSLGETQYFGPGTRLLVL.

This clonotype was recorded many times. The chain combines TRBV28 with TRBJ1-5; D gene ambiguous. Trimming removed 7 bases from V and 4 bases from J, with 11 bases in between. The CDR3 sequence is 13 residues long. Germline V gene lookup returns CDR1 MDHEN and CDR2 SYDVKM. The CDR3 DNA reads as TGTGCCAGCATCGGGCACGGAAATCAGCCCCAGCATTTT. This translates into CASIGHGNQPQHF.

This clonotype appeared many times. The chain carries TRBV9 and TRBJ2-7, with D possibly called TRBD1 or TRBD2 (5 bases each). This CDR3 region has 14 residues. Germline V gene sequence: CDR1 SGDLS, CDR2 YYNGEE. V gave up 0 bases and J gave up 7 bases, with 14 bases separating them. DNA of the CDR3: TGTGCCAGCAGCGTAGCTACAAGAGGGGATGAGCAGTACTTC. Encoded protein: CASSVATRGDEQYF. The full variable domain, rest sourced from reference TRBV9 and TRBJ2-7, is DSGVTQTPKHLITATGQRVTLRCSPRSGDLSVYWYQQSLDQGLQFLIQYYNGEERAKGNILERFSAQQFPDLHSELNLSSLELGDSALYFCASSVATRGDEQYFGPGTRLTVT.

The V call is TRBV2, the J call TRBJ1-1; 9 bases line up with TRBD1. The V gene's germline CDR1 is SNHLY and CDR2 FYNNEI. Losses at the gene ends were 5 bases for V and 4 bases for J; bases not matched to a gene: 11. There are 16 residues in the CDR3. As DNA, the CDR3 is TGTGCCAGCAGTTTCAACCGGGACAGGGCGACCACTGAAGCTTTCTTT. Translated: CASSFNRDRATTEAFF. The whole variable domain, filled in from reference TRBV2 and TRBJ1-1, reads EPEVTQTPSHQVTQMGQEVILRCVPISNHLYFYWYRQILGQKVEFLVSFYNNEISEKSEIFDDQFSVERPDGSNFTLKIRSTKLEDSAMYFCASSFNRDRATTEAFFGQGTRLTVV.

Comment on this clonotype: Being one base from a much bigger clone, this may be a read error. The gene calls are TRBV7-3 and TRBJ2-2; a possible D gene is TRBD2 (6 bases). Germline CDR1 SGHTA, CDR2 FQGTGA. This CDR3 contains 12 residues. The CDR3 DNA sequence: TGTGCCAGCAGCTTAAATGGCGGGGAGCTGTGTTTT. This sequence encodes CASSLNGGELCF.

This clonotype was observed a few times. V is TRBV20-1 and J is TRBJ1-2, with D possibly TRBD1 on 6 matching bases. Trimming pared 0 bases from V and 2 bases from J, leaving 13 bases between. The CDR3 covers 15 residues. Germline loops: CDR1 DFQATT, CDR2 SNEGSKA (reference sequence). DNA of the CDR3: TGCAGTGCTAGAGATTCTGGGGGCCTAAACTATGGCTACACCTTC. It encodes CSARDSGGLNYGYTF.

Ten or more counts support this clonotype. V gene TRBV5-1 combines with J gene TRBJ2-7, with TRBD1 matching 7 bases. The junction had 10 bases not matched to a gene; V was cut back by 5 bases and J by 2 bases. The V gene's germline CDR1 is SGHRS and CDR2 YFSETQ. The CDR3 loop spans 15 amino acids. CDR3 loop: CASRPAPGQTYEQYF. In DNA form, the CDR3 reads TGCGCCAGCAGACCGGCCCCGGGACAGACCTACGAGCAGTACTTC.

This clonotype was seen repeatedly, ten times or more. The J gene is TRBJ2-7, the V gene TRBV20-1; 9 bases fit TRBD2. The germline CDR1 and CDR2 sequences are DFQATT and SNEGSKA (reference sequence). The length of the CDR3 is 17 residues. V lost 3 bases, J lost 3 bases, and 15 bases stayed unmatched. The CDR3, as DNA: TGCAGTGCTAGCCCTCCGGAAAGCGGGGGGAACTACTACGAGCAGTACTTC. Residues: CSASPPESGGNYYEQYF.

This chain links TRBV2 with TRBJ1-2; D remains ambiguous. Trimming pared 4 bases from V and 4 bases from J, leaving 10 bases between. Germline-derived CDR1 and CDR2 are SNHLY and FYNNEI. This CDR3 has 13 residues. In DNA form, the CDR3 reads TGTGCCAGCAGTGTTGTGGTCGGCTATGGCTACACCTTC. This codes for CASSVVVGYGYTF.

The rearrangement uses TRBV30 and TRBJ1-1; 10 nucleotides line up with TRBD1. Germline lookup yields CDR1 GTSNPN and CDR2 SVGIG (reference sequence). The CDR3 covers 14 residues. The J segment lost 7 bases and the V segment lost 7 bases, leaving 12 bases of the junction unmatched. CDR3 DNA: TGTGCCTATGCAAGCGCCGGGACAGGGGATGAAGCTTTCTTT. This translates into CAYASAGTGDEAFF.

This clonotype appeared many times. This rearrangement joins TRBV7-9 to TRBJ2-7, with a weak D call TRBD2 (6 bases). The V end lost 8 bases, the J end lost 6 bases, and 17 bases lay between the germline ends. This CDR3 contains 13 residues. Looked up from germline, CDR1 is SEHNR and CDR2 is FQNEAQ (reference sequence). CDR3 loop: CASGAGSTFEQYF. The CDR3 nucleotides are TGTGCCAGCGGTGCGGGGTCCACGTTCGAGCAGTACTTC.

This clonotype occurred many times. The V call is TRBV29-1, the J call TRBJ1-1, with TRBD1 as a possible D gene (5 bases). The length of the CDR3 is 10 residues. Per germline, CDR1 SQVTM and CDR2 ANQGSEA. V was shortened by 7 bases and J by 9 bases, with 12 bases between the two germline ends. The CDR3, as DNA: TGCAGCGCTGAGGCAGGGAAAGCTTTCTTT. Translated, it gives CSAEAGKAFF.

This rearrangement joins TRBV12-3 or TRBV12-4 to TRBJ1-1; 10 bases match TRBD1. V trimming: 1 base; J trimming: 11 bases; junction bases outside the gene matches: 4. The CDR3 runs 13 residues. The CDR3 bases are TGTGCCAGCAGTTTAGGACAGGGGGCATCGGCTTTCTTT. As protein: CASSLGQGASAFF.

This clonotype was picked up many times. The CDR3 coding sequence is TGTGCCAGCAGCTTAGTAGGCGGGGGAAACCAAGAGACCCAGTACTTC. The encoded protein is CASSLVGGGNQETQYF. The chain carries TRBV11-2 and TRBJ2-5; 7 bases fit TRBD2. CDR3 length: 16 residues. Germline V CDR1 and CDR2: SGHAT, FQNNGV. V lost 1 base and J lost 0; bases outside the gene matches: 5.

J is TRBJ1-1 and V is TRBV7-8; D uncertain. The CDR3 is 16 amino acids. Trimming left V 2 bases short and J 0 bases short, with 13 bases between. The germline gives CDR1 SGHVS, CDR2 FQNEAQ. CDR3 loop: CASSLKLGSLNTEAFF. The CDR3 DNA is TGTGCCAGCAGCTTAAAATTGGGCAGCCTGAACACTGAAGCTTTCTTT.